These 18 T cell receptor beta chains came from one sample sequenced in a study of human T cells and chemical hapten exposure. Time point specified: patch test 1, 2 weeks after DPC sensitization. The treatment: therapeutic diphenylcyclopropenone sensitization with weekly scalp DPC. MiXCR was run by TCRdb on the RACE reads, yielding one entry per CDR3 protein. The table has around 110,000 distinct CDR3 sequences, over 10% seen once; the top ten hold approximately 1.5%. Sequenced material: whole blood, taken in connection with sensitization to the hapten diphenylcyclopropenone (DPC). The receptors shown here come from a woman aged 45-65 years with alopecia areata. Some clones in this sample may be carry-over from other donors' samples.

The rearrangement joins TRBV10-3 to TRBJ1-3; D call uncertain. Germline CDR1 reads ENHRY; CDR2 reads SYGVKD. CDR3 length: 14 residues. V lost 8 bases and J lost 0, with 11 bases in between. The CDR3 coding sequence is TGTGCCATCGGCGGCAGCAACTCTGGAAACACCATATATTTT. Translation: CAIGGSNSGNTIYF.

In the case of this clonotype: The junction differs from germline at one of its ends, possibly a read error. The chain recombines TRBV20-1 with TRBJ1-6; 7 nucleotides align to TRBD1. From germline, CDR1 is DFQATT and CDR2 SNEGSKA (reference sequence). The CDR3 is 15 residues long. CDR3 nucleotide sequence: TGCAGTGCTAGCAGGACAGGTCCCGGTAATGCACCCCTCCACTTT. The encoded protein is CSASRTGPGNAPLHF.

This clonotype appeared many times. CDR3 coding DNA: TGTGCCAGCTCACCGGCGCTGGAGGATGAAAAACTGTTTTTT. Translation: CASSPALEDEKLFF. The V and J genes are TRBV18 and TRBJ1-4; D is unresolved. Germline values: CDR1 KGHSH, CDR2 LQKENI. CDR3 length: 14 residues. V was trimmed by 3 bases and J by 6 bases, leaving 11 bases between them. The full variable domain, completed using reference TRBV18 and TRBJ1-4, is NAGVMQNPRHLVRRRGQEARLRCSPMKGHSHVYWYRQLPEEGLKFMVYLQKENIIDESGMPKERFSAEFPKEGPSILRIQQVVRGDSAAYFCASSPALEDEKLFFGSGTQLSVL.

This chain connects TRBV6-2 or TRBV6-3 to TRBJ2-3; 8 nucleotides agree with TRBD2. Germline trimming cut 6 bases from V and 5 bases from J; bases unmatched to any gene: 16. This CDR3 has 17 amino acids. Germline-derived CDR1 and CDR2 are MNHEY and SVGEGT. The CDR3 loop is CASSRHSGESWGDTQYF. CDR3 nucleotide sequence: TGTGCCAGCAGCCGCCATAGCGGGGAGAGCTGGGGAGATACGCAGTATTTT.

The chain carries TRBV28 and TRBJ1-6; the match to TRBD1 covers 9 bases. Germline V gene sequence: CDR1 MDHEN, CDR2 SYDVKM. After removal of 5 bases from V and 7 bases from J, the junction contained 3 bases not matched to a gene. This CDR3 has 14 amino acids. CDR3 coding DNA: TGTGCCAGCAGTCCGACAGGGGGAAATTCACCCCTCCACTTT. Protein: CASSPTGGNSPLHF. The entire variable domain, with the rest obtained from reference TRBV28 and TRBJ1-6, is as follows: DVKVTQSSRYLVKRTGEKVFLECVQDMDHENMFWYRQDPGLGLRLIYFSYDVKMKEKGDIPEGYSVSREKKERFSLILESASTNQTSMYLCASSPTGGNSPLHFGNGTRLTVT.

The chain couples TRBV6-1 to TRBJ1-2; unclear D gene. The V gene lost 4 bases and the J gene lost 3 bases, with 12 bases spanning the gap. Germline values: CDR1 MNHNS, CDR2 SASEGT. The CDR3 spans 14 residues. As DNA, the CDR3 is TGTGCCAGCAGTGGATCTGTCCGTCACTATGGCTACACCTTC. Its translation: CASSGSVRHYGYTF.

This clonotype was seen repeatedly, ten times or more. This rearrangement joins TRBV6-2 or TRBV6-3 to TRBJ2-7; TRBD1 or TRBD2 may be the D gene (6 bases each). Germline loops: CDR1 MNHEY, CDR2 SVGEGT. The V end was cut by 4 bases, the J end by 2 bases, with 15 bases between. The CDR3 totals 15 residues. In DNA form, the CDR3 reads TGTGCCAGCAGTTCGGGGGACAACGGGGCCTACGAGCAGTACTTC. It is translated as CASSSGDNGAYEQYF.

In this sample, this clonotype turned up many times. The CDR3: CASRYTGYEQYF. As DNA, the CDR3 is TGTGCCAGCAGATACACAGGGTACGAGCAGTACTTC. The J gene is TRBJ2-7, the V gene TRBV6-1; tentative D call: TRBD1 (6 bases). CDR1 is MNHNS, CDR2 SASEGT, per germline. Trimming removed 6 bases at V and 4 bases at J, with 10 bases between. The CDR3 runs to 12 residues.

This clonotype was picked up many times. J is TRBJ1-1 and V is TRBV18; 9 bases align to TRBD1. The CDR3 sequence is 15 residues long. Per germline, CDR1 KGHSH and CDR2 LQKENI. Unmatched junction bases numbered 6, after V lost 3 bases and J lost 4 bases. CDR3 coding DNA: TGTGCCAGCTCACCTCAGGGACAGGGAGGCACTGAAGCTTTCTTT. It specifies CASSPQGQGGTEAFF.

This clonotype showed up just a few times. The V gene is TRBV12-3 or TRBV12-4, the J gene TRBJ1-3; the D is unclear. This CDR3 spans 17 amino acids. The V and J ends lost 0 bases and 0 bases respectively, with 12 bases between them. The chain's CDR3 is CASSLAALTLSGNTIYF. The CDR3 coding sequence is TGTGCCAGCAGTTTAGCGGCTTTAACTCTCTCTGGAAACACCATATATTTT.

The table lists this clonotype with a few counts. The chain couples TRBV12-3 or TRBV12-4 to TRBJ1-1, with TRBD1 identical over 8 bases. The junction had 4 bases not matched to a gene; V was cut back by 3 bases and J by 4 bases. The CDR3 spans 14 residues. The CDR3 DNA follows: TGTGCCAGCAGTTTCCAGGGGGCGTTCACTGAAGCTTTCTTT. Its translation is CASSFQGAFTEAFF.

The J gene is TRBJ2-1, the V gene TRBV27; weak D call: TRBD2 (6 bases). The CDR3 is 16 amino acids. Germline V gene lookup returns CDR1 MNHEY and CDR2 SMNVEV (reference sequence). Trimming stripped 5 bases from V and 5 bases from J, with 19 bases between. This chain's CDR3 is CASSLGPGEGDNEQFF. CDR3 nucleotides: TGTGCCAGCAGTCTAGGCCCGGGAGAAGGGGACAATGAGCAGTTCTTC.

Many counts were recorded for this clonotype. The rearrangement joins TRBV6-5 to TRBJ1-5; D not resolved. The CDR3 has 14 amino acids. Deletions cut 4 bases from V and 7 bases from J, with 14 bases between. Germline CDR1 is MNHEY and CDR2 is SVGAGI. CDR3 amino acids: CASSLGMGRQPQHF. CDR3 bases: TGTGCCAGCAGTTTGGGTATGGGCCGGCAGCCCCAGCATTTT.

In this sample, this clonotype turned up a few times. The V gene is TRBV28, the J gene TRBJ2-7, with 9 bases that match TRBD1. V lost 6 bases and J lost 7; bases outside the gene matches: 4. The CDR3 has 12 amino acids. Germline loops: CDR1 MDHEN, CDR2 SYDVKM. In DNA form, the CDR3 reads TGTGCCAGCAGATCGGACAGGGGTGAGCAGTACTTC. Translation: CASRSDRGEQYF.

The chain joins TRBV3-1 to TRBJ1-6, with a possible D match to TRBD1 (5 bases). Germline CDR1 is LGHDT and CDR2 is YNNKEL (reference sequence). V lost 0 bases and J lost 0, with 18 bases in between. The CDR3 contains 20 residues. The CDR3 DNA reads as TGTGCCAGCAGCCAAGATTCGGTGCAGGGACTAAGCTCCTATAATTCACCCCTCCACTTT. Protein: CASSQDSVQGLSSYNSPLHF.

This clonotype was seen more than once but under ten times. The rearrangement joins TRBV6-6 to TRBJ1-2, with D perhaps TRBD1 (5 bases). With 6 bases removed from V and 4 bases from J, the gap between germline ends came to 15 bases. Per the germline V gene, CDR1 is MNHNY and CDR2 is SVGAGI (reference sequence). The CDR3 is 14 amino acids. CDR3 region: CASSPIVGGYGYTF. The CDR3 DNA reads TGTGCCAGCAGCCCTATAGTGGGGGGCTATGGCTACACCTTC.

The chain recombines TRBV9 with TRBJ2-7; D not resolved. Germline loops: CDR1 SGDLS, CDR2 YYNGEE. Trimming stripped 4 bases from V and 5 bases from J, with 16 bases between. CDR3 length: 14 amino acids. The CDR3: CASSPAHTLDEQYF. Here the CDR3 DNA reads TGTGCCAGCAGCCCAGCCCATACCCTTGACGAGCAGTACTTC.

This clonotype was recorded at least ten times. The V and J genes are TRBV29-1 and TRBJ1-1; D is perhaps TRBD1 (5 bases). The V end lost 7 bases, the J end lost 4 bases, and 19 bases lay between the germline ends. Germline V lookup: CDR1 SQVTM, CDR2 ANQGSEA. This CDR3 has 14 residues. As DNA, the CDR3 is TGCAGCGGAGGGGCTCAGGACGTCGTCACTGAAGCTTTCTTT. This translates into CSGGAQDVVTEAFF.